The 17 T cell receptor beta chains presented below share a single source sample, sequenced in a study of human T cells and chemical hapten exposure. TCRdb called the RACE reads again in MiXCR, with one record for every CDR3 protein. The table includes some 340,000 distinct CDR3 sequences, around 6.9% detected once. As to time point: patch test 1, 2 weeks after DPC sensitization. The treatment was: therapeutic diphenylcyclopropenone sensitization with weekly scalp DPC. Sequenced here: whole blood, sampled in connection with sensitization to the hapten diphenylcyclopropenone (DPC). The source of these receptors is a woman in her late teens or twenties with alopecia areata. Some clones in this sample may be carry-over from other donors' samples.

The chain has TRBV5-1 and TRBJ2-5, with 10 bases identical to TRBD1. CDR1 is SGHRS, CDR2 YFSETQ, per germline. The CDR3 runs 15 residues. The junction had 7 bases not matched to a gene; V was cut back by 4 bases and J by 4 bases. This chain's CDR3 is CASSIGTGEGETQYF. DNA of the CDR3: TGCGCCAGCAGCATCGGGACAGGGGAAGGAGAGACCCAGTACTTC.

This clonotype appeared many times. The chain uses TRBV12-3 or TRBV12-4 and TRBJ1-5; a possible D gene is TRBD1 (5 bases). The length of the CDR3 is 13 residues. V was trimmed by 5 bases and J by 2 bases, leaving 7 bases between them. This CDR3 reads CASSQQGNQPQHF. The CDR3 coding sequence is TGTGCCAGCAGTCAACAGGGCAATCAGCCCCAGCATTTT.

This clonotype was found a few times. The V gene is TRBV20-1, the J gene TRBJ2-4, with D possibly TRBD1 on 6 matching bases. CDR1 and CDR2 (germline): DFQATT, SNEGSKA (reference sequence). Trimming removed 6 bases from V and 5 bases from J, with 17 bases in between. The CDR3 contains 14 residues. In DNA form, the CDR3 reads TGCAGTGCAACGGACACAGGGTCCGAAAACATTCAGTACTTC. Its translation is CSATDTGSENIQYF.

The J gene is TRBJ1-1, the V gene TRBV7-2, with 8 nucleotides matching TRBD1. The CDR3 loop spans 15 amino acids. Germline CDR1 is SGHTA and CDR2 is FQGNSA. V shed 3 bases and J 4 bases; nucleotides not matched to a gene: 7. CDR3 coding DNA: TGTGCCAGCAGCTTCCTACGGACAGGGACCACTGAAGCTTTCTTT. Translation: CASSFLRTGTTEAFF.

This chain joins TRBV13 and TRBJ1-1, with unresolved D. Looked up from germline, CDR1 is PRHDT and CDR2 is FYEKMQ (reference sequence). The CDR3 is made up of 17 amino acids. V gave up 2 bases and J gave up 1 base, with 17 bases separating them. The CDR3 DNA sequence: TGTGCCAGCAGCTTAAGAGCGGAGAGGATATGGAACACTGAAGCTTTCTTT. This encodes CASSLRAERIWNTEAFF.

This clonotype showed up just a few times. The chain has TRBV29-1 and TRBJ1-1; D may be TRBD1 (5 bases). Between the trimmed V and J ends, which lost 4 bases and 8 bases, there was a span of 11 bases. Germline CDR1 and CDR2: SQVTM and ANQGSEA. The CDR3 totals 11 residues. Here the CDR3 DNA reads TGCAGCGTTGTGCGGGGCGGCGAAGCTTTCTTT. Protein sequence: CSVVRGGEAFF.

The chain links TRBV3-1 to TRBJ1-6, with D unclear. V shed 1 base and J shed 6 bases, with 16 bases lying between them. This CDR3 has 17 residues. Per germline, CDR1 LGHDT and CDR2 YNNKEL (reference sequence). CDR3 loop: CASSQGYGVLGNSPLHF. The CDR3 nucleotides read TGTGCCAGCAGCCAAGGATACGGGGTCTTGGGTAATTCACCCCTCCACTTT.

The chain couples TRBV4-2 to TRBJ2-1, with D tentatively TRBD1 (5 bases). The CDR3 loop spans 15 amino acids. With 0 bases removed from V and 3 bases from J, the gap between germline ends came to 9 bases. The germline V gene encodes CDR1 LGHNA and CDR2 YNFKEQ. In nucleotides, the CDR3 is TGTGCCAGCAGCCAAGACAGGGTGGGCTACAATGAGCAGTTCTTC. It translates to CASSQDRVGYNEQFF.

This clonotype was counted a few times. The J gene is TRBJ2-2, the V gene TRBV4-3; D is unresolved. Germline values: CDR1 LGHNA, CDR2 YSLEER. The V and J ends lost 4 bases and 6 bases respectively, with 15 bases between them. This CDR3 is 15 amino acids long. CDR3: CASSLLGPLAGELFF. CDR3 DNA sequence: TGCGCCAGCAGCCTATTGGGTCCCTTGGCCGGGGAGCTGTTTTTT.

This clonotype was seen a handful of times. This chain uses TRBV27 with TRBJ2-2, with 7 nucleotides matching TRBD2. Trimming removed 1 base from V and 2 bases from J; junction bases left unmatched: 4. This CDR3 is built from 16 residues. Germline V lookup: CDR1 MNHEY, CDR2 SMNVEV (reference sequence). This CDR3 reads CASSLYASGNTGELFF. Written as DNA, the CDR3 is TGTGCCAGCAGTTTATACGCTAGCGGAAACACCGGGGAGCTGTTTTTT.

The rearrangement joins TRBV12-3 or TRBV12-4 to TRBJ1-4; TRBD1 aligns across 8 bases. The CDR3 contains 14 residues. V shed 4 bases, J shed 11 bases, and the junction held 9 bases outside the gene matches. CDR3 residues: CASSSAGGWGKLFF. In nucleotides, the CDR3 is TGTGCCAGCAGTTCCGCAGGGGGCTGGGGGAAACTGTTTTTT.

This clonotype has at least ten counts. The chain carries TRBV18 and TRBJ1-2; no reliable D call. The CDR3 extends over 15 amino acids. The V gene's germline CDR1 is KGHSH and CDR2 LQKENI. V lost 4 bases, J lost 3 bases, and 15 bases lay in between. The CDR3 here is CASSQGRQTDYGYTF. CDR3 coding DNA: TGTGCCAGCTCACAAGGAAGGCAGACTGACTATGGCTACACCTTC.

This clonotype came up many times. The chain links TRBV20-1 to TRBJ1-6; 8 nucleotides line up with TRBD1. The germline CDR1 and CDR2 sequences are DFQATT and SNEGSKA (reference sequence). The CDR3 spans 14 residues. V trimming: 3 bases; J trimming: 7 bases; junction bases outside the gene matches: 5. DNA for the CDR3: TGCAGTGCTAGTAACGGACAGGGAAATTCACCCCTCCACTTT. It specifies CSASNGQGNSPLHF.

In its sample, this clonotype was seen many times. This chain joins TRBV7-2 and TRBJ2-7, with a tentative D call TRBD1 (6 bases). V was shortened by 8 bases and J by 1 base, with 12 bases between the two germline ends. Per germline, CDR1 SGHTA and CDR2 FQGNSA. The CDR3 loop spans 13 amino acids. The CDR3 DNA sequence: TGTGCCAGCTCGTCAGGGGTGTCCTACGAGCAGTACTTC. This gives the protein CASSSGVSYEQYF.

The chain joins TRBV5-1 to TRBJ2-5; D is perhaps TRBD2 (5 bases). The CDR3 has 16 residues. V was trimmed by 0 bases and J by 2 bases, leaving 14 bases between them. Germline lookup yields CDR1 SGHRS and CDR2 YFSETQ. CDR3 sequence (DNA): TGCGCCAGCAGCTTGGAGGGCCGGGGTCGTCAAGAGACCCAGTACTTC. Protein sequence: CASSLEGRGRQETQYF. Together with reference TRBV5-1 and TRBJ2-5, the CDR3 gives the full variable domain: KAGVTQTPRYLIKTRGQQVTLSCSPISGHRSVSWYQQTPGQGLQFLFEYFSETQRNKGNFPGRFSGRQFSNSRSEMNVSTLELGDSALYLCASSLEGRGRQETQYFGPGTRLLVL.

This clonotype came up a few times. This rearrangement joins TRBV5-1 to TRBJ1-5; possible D gene TRBD1, 5 bases. The V and J ends lost 5 bases and 1 base respectively, with 22 bases between them. The CDR3 loop spans 18 amino acids. Germline lookup yields CDR1 SGHRS and CDR2 YFSETQ. As DNA, the CDR3 is TGCGCCAGCAGTGGAACAGGCCAGGCGCACGACAGCAATCAGCCCCAGCATTTT. Protein product: CASSGTGQAHDSNQPQHF.

This clonotype was picked up a small number of times. The chain carries TRBV2 and TRBJ1-4, with 7 positions matching TRBD1. Germline assignment: CDR1 SNHLY and CDR2 FYNNEI. V shed 8 bases and J 4 bases; nucleotides not matched to a gene: 4. This CDR3 has 13 residues. In DNA form, the CDR3 reads TGTGCCAGCGGGCGGACAGGTAATGAAAAACTGTTTTTT. It encodes CASGRTGNEKLFF.